The clone carrying this T cell receptor beta chain was seen ten or more times. This entry is derived from a study of T cells after yellow fever vaccination. Study background: EM, EMRA, CM and Tscm memory subsets were separated by sorting (using CD3, CD45RA, CCR7 and CD95).

With 3 bases removed from V and 7 bases from J, the gap between germline ends came to 7 bases. CDR3 length: 12 residues. General study points: Booster sampling recovered most clones from primary vaccination (nearly 98% CD4, 80% to 90% CD8). Abundant bulk-derived clonotypes could contaminate FACS-sorted repertoires.

TCRdb independently ran MiXCR on the 5' RACE reads; one entry per CDR3 protein. The table includes tens of thousands of distinct CDR3 sequences, around 6.2% detected once. The TCR was taken from a man aged 18 to 29 who received the YFV17D yellow fever vaccine. The genes are TRBV12-3 or TRBV12-4 and TRBJ2-1; D call uncertain. The sample here was PBMCs, either bulk or a sorted T-cell subset (CD4+, CD8+, memory, or dextramer-sorted; not recorded which), taken on the day of the yellow fever booster vaccination. The CDR3 DNA sequence: TGTGCCAGCAGTTTTGGGGATAATGAGCAGTTCTTC. This gives the protein CASSFGDNEQFF.